These T cell receptor beta chains were read from a single sample in a study of blood T cell repertoires in COVID-19. This table comes from immunoSEQ multiplex PCR, and its TCRdb copy is limited to in-frame clones, with some not included. The profile shows fewer than 450,000 clones, approximately 88% of them singletons. Sequencing was performed on peripheral blood. All receptors come from a woman aged 45-65 years with COVID-19, enrolled during active disease. Both conserved end residues are part of each CDR3. Fields, in order: D gene, J gene, CDR3 length, V gene, clone size, CDR3 protein, CDR3 DNA. The D gene is left open where the match is weak. Rows give clone size only sometimes, using once, few, many, or a class for an expanded clone.

- | TRBJ2-7 | 13 | TRBV5-5 | - | CASSLDANYEQYF | TGTGCCAGCAGCTTAGATGCGAACTACGAGCAGTACTTC
- | TRBJ1-4 | 15 | TRBV5-1 | - | CASSLGPGINEKLFF | TGCGCCAGCAGCTTGGGCCCGGGAATAAATGAAAAACTGTTTTTT
- | TRBJ2-1 | 17 | TRBV10-2 | - | CASSESSGVGLDNEQFF | TGCGCCAGCAGTGAGTCGTCGGGGGTAGGCTTGGACAATGAGCAGTTCTTC
TRBD1 | TRBJ2-2 | 15 | TRBV5-1 | - | CASSAGDRDTGELFF | TGCGCCAGCAGCGCAGGGGACAGGGACACCGGGGAGCTGTTTTTT
- | TRBJ1-3 | 11 | TRBV10-2 | - | CASAYGNTIYF | TGCGCCAGCGCCTATGGAAACACCATATATTTT
- | TRBJ2-2 | 14 | TRBV30 | - | CAWSLGAGTGELFF | TGTGCCTGGAGCTTGGGGGCGGGCACCGGGGAGCTGTTTTTT
- | TRBJ2-1 | 14 | TRBV2 | - | CASSESSPYNEQFF | TGTGCCAGCAGTGAATCGAGTCCGTACAATGAGCAGTTCTTC
TRBD1 | TRBJ2-7 | 16 | TRBV3-1/TRBV3-2 | - | CASSLRGQGANYEQYF | TGTGCCAGCAGCCTTAGGGGACAGGGGGCAAACTACGAGCAGTACTTC
- | TRBJ1-2 | 11 | TRBV6-5 | - | CASTVNYGYTF | TGTGCCAGCACGGTTAACTATGGCTACACCTTC
TRBD1 | TRBJ2-3 | 16 | TRBV19 | - | CASSLRDRGGTDTQYF | TGTGCCAGTAGTCTGAGGGACAGGGGCGGCACAGATACGCAGTATTTT
- | TRBJ2-5 | 12 | TRBV6-6 | - | CASSPFRGTQYF | TGTGCCAGCAGCCCCTTCAGGGGGACCCAGTACTTC
- | TRBJ1-5 | 13 | TRBV19 | - | CASSTAQGQPQHF | TGTGCCAGTAGTACCGCCCAGGGGCAGCCCCAGCATTTT
- | TRBJ2-7 | 15 | TRBV7-9 | - | CASSLSEWGSGEQYF | TGTGCCAGCAGCTTAAGTGAGTGGGGTTCGGGGGAGCAGTACTTC
TRBD1 | TRBJ1-1 | 13 | TRBV7-9 | few | CASSPRGRPEAFF | TGTGCCAGCAGTCCCAGGGGGCGCCCTGAAGCTTTCTTT
TRBD1 | TRBJ1-5 | 13 | TRBV2 | - | CASSPRGFEPQHF | TGTGCCAGCAGCCCCAGGGGGTTCGAGCCCCAGCATTTT
TRBD1 | TRBJ2-4 | 18 | TRBV5-4 | - | CASREDRGPFLAKNIQYF | TGTGCCAGCAGAGAGGACAGGGGGCCTTTCTTAGCCAAAAACATTCAGTACTTC
- | TRBJ2-7 | 11 | TRBV20-1 | - | CSAKELYEQYF | TGCAGTGCCAAGGAACTATACGAGCAGTACTTC
TRBD1 | TRBJ2-1 | 18 | TRBV11-2 | - | CASSLPSPGTGWWNEQFF | TGTGCCAGCAGCTTACCATCTCCCGGGACAGGGTGGTGGAATGAGCAGTTCTTC
- | TRBJ2-3 | 16 | TRBV19 | - | CASKSIHALGTDTQYF | TGTGCCAGTAAGTCTATCCATGCCCTAGGCACAGATACGCAGTATTTT
TRBD2 | TRBJ2-4 | 14 | TRBV18 | - | CASSPQAGGNIQYF | TGTGCCAGCTCACCCCAAGCGGGGGGAAACATTCAGTACTTC
- | TRBJ1-2 | 17 | TRBV7-9 | - | CASSSPEAAPLGYGYTF | TGTGCCAGCAGCTCTCCGGAAGCGGCTCCTTTAGGCTATGGCTACACCTTC
- | TRBJ1-1 | 17 | TRBV7-3 | - | CASSLYPGAPEGGEAFF | TGTGCCAGCAGCTTATATCCAGGGGCCCCCGAAGGAGGTGAAGCTTTCTTT
- | TRBJ2-1 | 14 | TRBV18 | - | CASSPLQGGNEQFF | TGTGCCAGCTCACCATTACAGGGTGGAAATGAGCAGTTCTTC
TRBD1 | TRBJ1-1 | 11 | TRBV6-5 | - | CASSGGTEAFF | TGTGCCAGCTCAGGGGGAACTGAAGCTTTCTTT
- | TRBJ2-1 | 15 | TRBV5-4 | - | CASSLGGGGFNEQFF | TGTGCCAGCAGCTTGGGGGGCGGGGGCTTCAATGAGCAGTTCTTC
TRBD1 | TRBJ1-2 | 18 | TRBV2 | - | CASRSGTGGSIANYGYTF | TGTGCCAGCAGATCCGGGACAGGGGGTTCCATAGCTAACTATGGCTACACCTTC
- | TRBJ1-6 | 14 | TRBV5-1 | - | CASSRQFPNSPLHF | TGCGCCAGCAGCCGACAGTTCCCTAATTCACCCCTCCACTTT
- | TRBJ1-2 | 13 | TRBV5-8 | - | CASSFGQGTVYTF | TGTGCCAGCAGCTTTGGGCAGGGGACCGTCTACACCTTC
TRBD2 | TRBJ2-3 | 14 | TRBV19 | - | CASSEAGGRDTQYF | TGTGCCAGTAGTGAAGCGGGGGGGAGGGATACGCAGTATTTT
- | TRBJ1-2 | 16 | TRBV10-2 | once | CASSEVLGGLYYGYTF | TGCGCCAGCAGTGAGGTGTTGGGGGGGCTGTACTATGGCTACACCTTC
TRBD1 | TRBJ1-2 | 16 | TRBV12-5 | - | CASPRRHRGLVYGYTF | TGTGCTAGCCCCAGGAGGCACAGGGGATTAGTCTATGGCTACACCTTC
- | TRBJ2-2 | 15 | TRBV7-3 | - | CASSPRGQNTGELFF | TGTGCCAGCAGCCCCAGGGGACAGAACACCGGGGAGCTGTTTTTT
TRBD1 | TRBJ2-3 | 16 | TRBV4-1 | - | CASSQDGTDFTDTQYF | TGCGCCAGCAGCCAAGATGGGACAGATTTCACAGATACGCAGTATTTT
TRBD1 | TRBJ2-7 | 15 | TRBV3-1/TRBV3-2 | - | CASSHGTGGSYEQYF | TGTGCCAGCAGCCACGGGACAGGGGGCTCCTACGAGCAGTACTTC
- | TRBJ1-6 | 13 | TRBV18 | - | CASSPQENSPLHF | TGTGCCAGCTCACCCCAAGAGAATTCACCCCTCCACTTT
- | TRBJ2-7 | 12 | TRBV28 | - | CASSAEGYEQYF | TGTGCCAGCAGCGCCGAGGGCTACGAGCAGTACTTC
TRBD1 | TRBJ2-2 | 16 | TRBV5-1 | - | CASDGRGTDNTGELFF | TGCGCCAGTGACGGCAGAGGGACAGATAACACCGGGGAGCTGTTTTTT
TRBD2 | TRBJ2-1 | 14 | TRBV19 | - | CASSTRTSWDEQFF | TGTGCCAGTAGTACCCGGACTAGTTGGGATGAGCAGTTCTTC
TRBD1 | TRBJ1-1 | 16 | TRBV2 | - | CASRGTGAEPNTEAFF | TGTGCCAGCAGAGGGACAGGAGCCGAACCGAACACTGAAGCTTTCTTT
TRBD2 | TRBJ2-7 | 16 | TRBV19 | - | CASSAGLAGYRHEQYF | TGTGCCAGTAGCGCGGGACTAGCGGGGTATCGCCACGAGCAGTACTTC